These 20 T cell receptor beta chains came from one sample sequenced in a study of blood T cell repertoires in COVID-19. The method was immunoSEQ multiplex PCR; TCRdb's version includes in-frame clones alone and lacks a portion of them. This sample has about 150,000 clones, with about four fifths found just once. The sequenced material came from peripheral blood. The receptors were sampled from a man between 18 and 29 years old with active or convalescent COVID-19.

This clone was detected once. This chain uses TRBV6-6 with TRBJ2-3; a possible D gene is TRBD1 (6 bases). Per germline, CDR1 MNHNY and CDR2 SVGAGI (reference sequence). The CDR3 contains 20 residues. V lost 5 bases and J lost 8, with 35 bases in between. CDR3 sequence reads: CASSQDSQKDFMALGSTQYF. Written as DNA, the CDR3 is TGTGCCAGCAGTCAGGACAGCCAAAAAGACTTCATGGCCCTGGGGAGTACGCAGTATTTT.

The V and J genes are TRBV5-6 and TRBJ2-7; TRBD1 matches at 10 bases. Germline V lookup: CDR1 SGHDT, CDR2 YYEEEE. The junction had 12 bases not matched to a gene; V was cut back by 1 base and J by 5 bases. The CDR3 runs to 17 residues. The CDR3 region is CASSLKDFGTGVNEQYF. As DNA, the CDR3 is TGTGCCAGCAGCTTGAAGGATTTCGGGACAGGGGTTAACGAGCAGTACTTC.

The V call is TRBV6-1, the J call TRBJ2-3; 8 bases fit TRBD2. V lost 1 base and J lost 7; bases outside the gene matches: 7. This CDR3 comprises 15 residues. From germline, CDR1 is MNHNS and CDR2 SASEGT. This CDR3 is CASSEGTSRIHTQYF. The DNA of the CDR3 is TGTGCCAGCAGTGAAGGGACTAGCCGGATCCATACGCAGTATTTT.

The chain links TRBV7-8 to TRBJ2-7, with a weak D call TRBD1 (5 bases). V was trimmed by 6 bases and J by 2 bases, leaving 14 bases between them. The CDR3 is 14 amino acids. Germline CDR1 and CDR2: SGHVS and FQNEAQ. CDR3 region: CASRNVAGTYEQYF. CDR3 coding DNA: TGTGCCAGCAGAAATGTGGCAGGGACCTACGAGCAGTACTTC.

This sequence joins TRBV27 and TRBJ1-2, with 7 nucleotides matching TRBD1. This CDR3 has 14 amino acids. Germline V gives CDR1 MNHEY, CDR2 SMNVEV (reference sequence). V lost 0 bases to trimming and J lost 4 bases; unmatched junction nucleotides: 2. The CDR3 here is CASSLSRQGYGYTF. CDR3 nucleotide sequence: TGTGCCAGCAGTTTATCCAGACAGGGCTATGGCTACACCTTC.

The V and J genes are TRBV5-1 and TRBJ2-1; D remains unclear. Trimming removed 0 bases at V and 9 bases at J, with 7 bases between. The length of the CDR3 is 12 residues. Looked up from germline, CDR1 is SGHRS and CDR2 is YFSETQ. The CDR3 here is CASSLETREQFF. The CDR3 region has the DNA TGCGCCAGCAGCTTGGAGACTCGTGAGCAGTTCTTC.

The chain links TRBV3-1 (or the pseudogene TRBV3-2) to TRBJ2-7, with unresolved D. Germline-derived CDR1 and CDR2 are LGHDT and YNNKEL (reference sequence). This CDR3 is 13 amino acids long. V gave up 0 bases and J gave up 1 base, with 4 bases separating them. CDR3 bases: TGTGCCAGCAGCCAAGATCAGTCCTACGAGCAGTACTTC. This codes for CASSQDQSYEQYF.

This clone was seen more than once but under ten times. The chain combines TRBV6-4 with TRBJ1-6; D is undetermined. Germline V gene sequence: CDR1 MRHNA, CDR2 SNTAGT. The CDR3 is 17 amino acids. Trimming shortened V by 2 bases and J by 9 bases, and 20 bases separated the two germline ends. In DNA form, the CDR3 reads TGTGCCAGCAGTGACCCACTTGGACCGGGGAGAGGTTCACCCCTCCACTTT. It specifies CASSDPLGPGRGSPLHF.

The gene calls are TRBV6-6 and TRBJ1-2; perhaps TRBD1 as D (5 bases). This CDR3 is 15 amino acids long. Trimming shortened V by 6 bases and J by 0 bases, and 14 bases separated the two germline ends. In germline, CDR1 is MNHNY, CDR2 SVGAGI (reference sequence). Here the CDR3 reads CASRIRALSNYGYTF. Here the CDR3 DNA reads TGTGCCAGCAGAATCAGGGCCCTATCTAACTATGGCTACACCTTC.

The rearrangement uses TRBV5-1 and TRBJ1-6, with D hard to call. The CDR3 has 14 residues. V was cut by 5 bases and J by 9 bases, with 15 bases left in between. Looked up from germline, CDR1 is SGHRS and CDR2 is YFSETQ. The DNA of the CDR3 is TGCGCCAGCAGTCTGTCGAGGGAGGGTTCACCCCTCCACTTT. Translation: CASSLSREGSPLHF. The full variable domain, with the rest looked up from reference TRBV5-1 and TRBJ1-6, is KAGVTQTPRYLIKTRGQQVTLSCSPISGHRSVSWYQQTPGQGLQFLFEYFSETQRNKGNFPGRFSGRQFSNSRSEMNVSTLELGDSALYLCASSLSREGSPLHFGNGTRLTVT.

This chain connects TRBV7-8 to TRBJ2-3, with 7 positions matching TRBD2. The V gene's germline CDR1 is SGHVS and CDR2 FQNEAQ. The CDR3 length is 16 residues. With V trimmed by 1 base and J by 2 bases, 6 bases remained unmatched. CDR3 loop: CASSLGRGIVTDTQYF. CDR3 DNA: TGTGCCAGCAGCTTAGGGCGGGGGATCGTCACAGATACGCAGTATTTT.

The chain uses TRBV19 and TRBJ2-1, with 13 positions matching TRBD2. The germline CDR1 and CDR2 sequences are LNHDA and SQIVND (reference sequence). J was trimmed by 0 bases and V by 4 bases; bases with no gene match: 0. This CDR3 is 16 amino acids long. In DNA form, the CDR3 reads TGTGCCAGTAGTAGGACTAGCGGGAGCTCCTACAATGAGCAGTTCTTC. Its protein product is CASSRTSGSSYNEQFF.

This chain joins TRBV6-5 and TRBJ1-2; D remains ambiguous. The V gene's germline CDR1 is MNHEY and CDR2 SVGAGI. The CDR3 has 12 residues. The germline V and J ends were trimmed by 6 bases and 4 bases, with 9 bases remaining between them. CDR3 nucleotides: TGTGCCAGCAGCCTCCGGGGCTATGGCTACACCTTC. This translates into CASSLRGYGYTF.

Only one count was recorded for this clone. The J gene is TRBJ2-3, the V gene TRBV29-1; no definite D call. V lost 7 bases, J lost 6 bases, and 14 bases lay in between. Looked up from germline, CDR1 is SQVTM and CDR2 is ANQGSEA. This CDR3 region has 12 residues. The CDR3 DNA reads TGCAGCGCCAAGCCTTCCCGGGATACGCAGTATTTT. Encoded protein: CSAKPSRDTQYF.

The CDR3 reads CASSAAETGELFF. The CDR3 region has the DNA TGTGCCAGCAGTGCTGCGGAAACCGGGGAGCTGTTTTTT. V gene TRBV2 combines with J gene TRBJ2-2; D is uncertain. The CDR3 runs to 13 residues. The germline CDR1 and CDR2 sequences are SNHLY and FYNNEI. V lost 4 bases, J lost 5 bases, and 8 bases lay in between.

As DNA, the CDR3 is TGTGCCAGCAGTTTTCGGGGACTTGAAGCTTTCTTT. Residues: CASSFRGLEAFF. The chain is built from TRBV12-3 or TRBV12-4 and TRBJ1-1; D is possibly TRBD1 (5 bases). V was pared by 3 bases and J by 7 bases, with 9 bases between. The length of the CDR3 is 12 residues.

This rearrangement joins TRBV2 to TRBJ1-6; TRBD1 agrees at 7 bases. V lost 6 bases and J lost 14; bases outside the gene matches: 10. Germline CDR1 is SNHLY and CDR2 is FYNNEI. This CDR3 contains 13 residues. This CDR3 is CASSYGTAETLHF. CDR3 bases: TGTGCCAGCAGCTACGGGACAGCAGAGACCCTCCACTTT.

In its sample, this clone was seen a few times. This chain uses TRBV6-4 with TRBJ2-3, with TRBD1 identical over 10 bases. The germline gives CDR1 MRHNA, CDR2 SNTAGT. This CDR3 has 15 amino acids. The V gene end was trimmed by 0 bases and the J gene end by 4 bases; junction bases not matched to a gene: 1. The CDR3 DNA follows: TGTGCCAGCAGTGACTCGACAGGGGGCGCAGATACGCAGTATTTT. Amino acid sequence: CASSDSTGGADTQYF.

This sequence joins TRBV28 and TRBJ1-4, with 9 bases that match TRBD1. The CDR3 totals 12 residues. After removal of 8 bases from V and 5 bases from J, the junction contained 0 bases not matched to a gene. Germline CDR1 MDHEN, CDR2 SYDVKM. DNA for the CDR3: TGTGCCAGCGACAGGGGGAATGAAAAACTGTTTTTT. Residues: CASDRGNEKLFF.

The V call is TRBV28, the J call TRBJ1-1; TRBD1 matches at 7 bases. The trim removed 6 bases at V and 0 bases at J, leaving 10 bases unmatched. The CDR3 runs 16 residues. Germline values: CDR1 MDHEN, CDR2 SYDVKM. CDR3 nucleotide sequence: TGTGCCAGCAGATTGACAGGGCCCGGATTGAACACTGAAGCTTTCTTT. It translates to CASRLTGPGLNTEAFF.